This T cell receptor (beta chain) was retrieved from a study of response to subunit inactivated influenza vaccine. Points on this clonotype: What it binds is unknown.

The CDR3 is 15 residues long. V was clipped by 5 bases and J by 3 bases, with 17 bases between them. Germline V gene data show CDR1 as SEHNR and CDR2 as FQNEAQ (reference sequence). Findings of the study overall: Authors suggested few new T cells are recruited by each seasonal influenza vaccination.

TCRdb used MiXCR to reprocess the RT-PCR reads, holding one entry per CDR3 protein. The repertoire has some 800,000 distinct CDR3 sequences, less than 25% of them found once; the top ten carry roughly 10%. The sequencing here drew on PBMCs from blood, taken roughly 5 days after vaccination. This rearrangement joins TRBV7-9 to TRBJ2-7; D remains unclear. The clonotype was recovered from a man aged 45 to 65 who received an inactivated influenza vaccine. As DNA, the CDR3 is TGTGCCAGCAGCCCCGGGTGGGCCACAAACTACGAGCAGTACTTC. This translates into CASSPGWATNYEQYF.